One sample yielded the 21 T cell receptor beta chains listed below, sequenced in a study of blood T cell repertoires in COVID-19 (dated by TCRdb to the early 2020s). Library construction relied on the immunoSEQ multiplex PCR assay. This is the immuneACCESS table as TCRdb keeps it, with only in-frame sequences that have V and J called. A part of the clones is gone; compared with another copy, unresolved V genes explain less than half, and the rest is unexplained. In all, the sample holds fewer than 75,000 clones, and roughly 85% of those were seen once. Over 40% of the sample goes to the ten largest clones. The sequenced sample consisted of peripheral blood. These receptors originate from a human donor in a cohort sampled during active COVID-19.

This clone came up a few times. The chain recombines TRBV6-2 or TRBV6-3 with TRBJ1-5; D is possibly TRBD1 (5 bases). This CDR3 has 18 amino acids. Trimming took 0 bases from V and 0 from J, leaving 15 bases between them. Germline V CDR1 and CDR2: MNHEY, SVGEGT. DNA of the CDR3: TGTGCCAGCAGTTACTCTTCCACAGGCGGATATAGCAATCAGCCCCAGCATTTT. Encoded protein: CASSYSSTGGYSNQPQHF.

Remarks on this clone: Sequence at one end of the junction differs from germline and may be a read error. V and J are TRBV12-3 or TRBV12-4 and TRBJ1-5; D is unclear. The CDR3 has 13 amino acids. CDR3 sequence: CANSLAAGQPQHF. The DNA for the CDR3 is TGTGCCAACAGTTTGGCGGCGGGTCAGCCCCAGCATTTT.

This sequence joins TRBV7-9 and TRBJ2-3; 7 bases align to TRBD2. This CDR3 has 16 residues. The germline gives CDR1 SEHNR, CDR2 FQNEAQ (reference sequence). V gave up 0 bases and J gave up 0 bases; unmatched junction bases: 3. As DNA, the CDR3 is TGTGCCAGCAGCTTAGCGCAGGGACTAAGCACAGATACGCAGTATTTT. Protein: CASSLAQGLSTDTQYF.

The chain uses TRBV3-1 (or the pseudogene TRBV3-2) and TRBJ2-2, with 7 nucleotides matching TRBD1. This CDR3 is 15 amino acids long. The junction had 3 bases not matched to a gene; V was cut back by 3 bases and J by 2 bases. Germline V gene data show CDR1 as LGHDT and CDR2 as YNNKEL (reference sequence). CDR3 in amino acids: CASSQGQINTGELFF. In nucleotides, the CDR3 is TGTGCCAGCAGCCAGGGACAGATCAACACCGGGGAGCTGTTTTTT.

Regarding this clone: Other DNA sequences in the same sample also yield this CDR3. The chain employs TRBV11-2 and TRBJ2-7; the match to TRBD1 covers 7 bases. V dropped 4 bases and J dropped 3; count of bases not matched to a gene: 9. This CDR3 is 15 amino acids long. Looked up from germline, CDR1 is SGHAT and CDR2 is FQNNGV. For the CDR3, the DNA is TGTGCCAGCAGCTCACAACAGGGGCTCAGCTACGAGCAGTACTTC. Translating gives CASSSQQGLSYEQYF. The whole variable domain, remainder taken from reference TRBV11-2 and TRBJ2-7, is EAGVAQSPRYKIIEKRQSVAFWCNPISGHATLYWYQQILGQGPKLLIQFQNNGVVDDSQLPKDRFSAERLKGVDSTLKIQPAKLEDSAVYLCASSSQQGLSYEQYFGPGTRLTVT.

The V call is TRBV9, the J call TRBJ2-2; TRBD2 matches 10 bases. Germline V gene sequence: CDR1 SGDLS, CDR2 YYNGEE. The V gene end was trimmed by 4 bases and the J gene end by 2 bases; junction bases not matched to a gene: 2. The CDR3 spans 15 residues. CDR3 coding DNA: TGTGCCAGCAGCCGGACTAGCGGAAACACCGGGGAGCTGTTTTTT. It codes for CASSRTSGNTGELFF. Full variable domain (remainder filled in from reference TRBV9 and TRBJ2-2): DSGVTQTPKHLITATGQRVTLRCSPRSGDLSVYWYQQSLDQGLQFLIQYYNGEERAKGNILERFSAQQFPDLHSELNLSSLELGDSALYFCASSRTSGNTGELFFGEGSRLTVL.

The chain is built from TRBV2 and TRBJ1-5; 8 bases are shared with TRBD1. The germline V gene encodes CDR1 SNHLY and CDR2 FYNNEI. This CDR3 contains 14 residues. V shed 7 bases and J 5 bases; nucleotides not matched to a gene: 7. CDR3 sequence: CASTSGGAYQPQHF. CDR3 nucleotides: TGTGCCAGCACCTCAGGGGGCGCATATCAGCCCCAGCATTTT.

This chain uses TRBV6-6 with TRBJ2-7; D unclear. Germline CDR1 MNHNY, CDR2 SVGAGI (reference sequence). The germline V and J ends were trimmed by 2 bases and 6 bases, with 8 bases remaining between them. The CDR3 has 12 residues. This chain's CDR3 is CASSYQEAEQYF. CDR3 coding DNA: TGTGCCAGCAGTTACCAGGAAGCCGAGCAGTACTTC.

This clone has only a few counts. This sequence joins TRBV18 and TRBJ1-6, with D maybe TRBD1 (6 bases). Between the trimmed V and J ends, which lost 5 bases and 5 bases, there was a span of 13 bases. The CDR3 consists of 15 residues. From germline, CDR1 is KGHSH and CDR2 LQKENI. This chain's CDR3 is CASSGTSQDNSPLHF. In DNA, the CDR3 is TGTGCCAGCTCAGGGACATCTCAGGATAATTCACCCCTCCACTTT.

Details on this clone: At one boundary the junction diverges from the germline segment, which might be a read error. This chain uses TRBV11-3 with TRBJ1-1; D not certain. Germline CDR1 is SGHNT and CDR2 is YENEEA. The CDR3 is 12 residues long. The chain's CDR3 is CASSLRREGGVF. CDR3 coding DNA: TGTGCCAGCAGCCTTCGACGTGAAGGAGGAGTCTTT.

The J gene is TRBJ2-1, the V gene TRBV7-2, with TRBD1 as a possible D gene (5 bases). V lost 5 bases and J 5 bases, leaving 19 bases between the germline ends. Germline loops: CDR1 SGHTA, CDR2 FQGNSA. This CDR3 contains 16 residues. CDR3 in DNA: TGTGCCAGCAGCCCCCCAGGAAGCCGGACAAACAATGAGCAGTTCTTC. Protein product: CASSPPGSRTNNEQFF.

V gene TRBV29-1 combines with J gene TRBJ1-1, with 9 bases lining up with TRBD1. Losses at the gene ends were 4 bases for V and 2 bases for J; bases not matched to a gene: 5. The CDR3 extends over 14 amino acids. The germline gives CDR1 SQVTM, CDR2 ANQGSEA. The CDR3: CSVGPGQGNTEAFF. The CDR3 DNA follows: TGCAGCGTTGGGCCGGGACAGGGAAACACTGAAGCTTTCTTT.

V is TRBV4-3 and J is TRBJ2-7; a possible D gene is TRBD1 (6 bases). The CDR3 is 14 residues long. V was clipped by 4 bases and J by 2 bases, with 12 bases between them. In germline, CDR1 is LGHNA, CDR2 YSLEER. Here the CDR3 DNA reads TGCGCCAGCAGCCCCTATGCAGGGGCCTACGAGCAGTACTTC. Protein product: CASSPYAGAYEQYF.

By frequency in the sample, this clone is medium-sized. V usage is TRBV25-1 and J usage is TRBJ1-2; TRBD1 might be the D (6 bases). Germline CDR1 MGHDK, CDR2 SYGVNS. The CDR3 loop spans 13 amino acids. V lost 5 bases and J lost 2, with 9 bases in between. The CDR3, as DNA: TGTGCCAGCAGTCCCGGGACAAACTATGGCTACACCTTC. Its protein is CASSPGTNYGYTF.

This chain uses TRBV4-1 with TRBJ2-6; 7 nucleotides agree with TRBD1. The length of the CDR3 is 19 residues. The trim removed 0 bases at V and 0 bases at J, leaving 8 bases unmatched. CDR1 and CDR2 (germline): MGHRA, YSYEKL. The CDR3: CASSQDPGGPYSGANVLTF. The CDR3 nucleotides are TGCGCCAGCAGCCAAGACCCAGGGGGTCCCTACTCTGGGGCCAACGTCCTGACTTTC.

This chain uses TRBV19 with TRBJ1-1; D unresolved. Germline V CDR1 and CDR2: LNHDA, SQIVND (reference sequence). Trimming removed 6 bases at V and 1 base at J, with 12 bases between. This CDR3 comprises 14 residues. The CDR3, as DNA: TGTGCCAGTAGGGGGAGGGTAAGGAACACTGAAGCTTTCTTT. Translating gives CASRGRVRNTEAFF. Combining the CDR3 with reference TRBV19 and TRBJ1-1 gives the whole variable domain DGGITQSPKYLFRKEGQNVTLSCEQNLNHDAMYWYRQDPGQGLRLIYYSQIVNDFQKGDIAEGYSVSREKKESFPLTVTSAQKNPTAFYLCASRGRVRNTEAFFGQGTRLTVV.

The chain links TRBV5-6 to TRBJ2-7; 8 nucleotides match TRBD2. Germline V gene data show CDR1 as SGHDT and CDR2 as YYEEEE. The CDR3 contains 16 residues. Trimming took 0 bases from V and 2 from J; bases not matched to a gene: 7. This CDR3 is CASSLASGSGAYEQYF. The CDR3 DNA reads TGTGCCAGCAGCTTGGCCTCAGGTAGCGGGGCCTACGAGCAGTACTTC.

This sequence joins TRBV7-9 and TRBJ2-1, with TRBD2 as a possible D gene (6 bases). Germline values: CDR1 SEHNR, CDR2 FQNEAQ (reference sequence). The CDR3 is made up of 14 amino acids. V shed 4 bases and J shed 5 bases, with 12 bases lying between them. The CDR3 nucleotides read TGTGCCAGCAGCTGGGCGGGGCCGAACAATGAGCAGTTCTTC. Translating it yields CASSWAGPNNEQFF.

J is TRBJ2-2 and V is TRBV7-2; 9 nucleotides agree with TRBD1. Germline CDR1 and CDR2: SGHTA and FQGNSA. The CDR3 spans 15 residues. J gave up 1 base and V 6 bases, and 3 bases lay outside the gene matches. For the CDR3, the DNA is TGTGCCAGCAGTTACAGGGGGCAGAACACCGGGGAGCTGTTTTTT. Translating gives CASSYRGQNTGELFF.

This chain links TRBV5-1 with TRBJ2-2, with D unresolved. Germline CDR1 SGHRS, CDR2 YFSETQ. Trimming stripped 1 base from V and 6 bases from J, with 7 bases between. The CDR3 sequence is 13 residues long. Written as DNA, the CDR3 is TGCGCCAGCAGCTTGACAGAGTCCGGGGAGCTGTTTTTT. It yields the protein CASSLTESGELFF.

The J gene is TRBJ1-5, the V gene TRBV19; 10 bases map to TRBD1. V shed 5 bases and J 4 bases; nucleotides not matched to a gene: 2. The CDR3 is 14 amino acids. CDR1 is LNHDA and CDR2 is SQIVND in the germline V gene (reference sequence). The CDR3 protein is CASSWDRGNQPQHF. The CDR3, as DNA: TGTGCCAGTAGTTGGGACAGGGGAAATCAGCCCCAGCATTTT. Full variable domain (outside the CDR3, taken from reference TRBV19 and TRBJ1-5): DGGITQSPKYLFRKEGQNVTLSCEQNLNHDAMYWYRQDPGQGLRLIYYSQIVNDFQKGDIAEGYSVSREKKESFPLTVTSAQKNPTAFYLCASSWDRGNQPQHFGDGTRLSIL.